The entry below gives a single TCR beta chain sequence along with its context. Its binding antigen is unknown. No base quality values were provided; no much bigger clone lies one nucleotide off. For the CD8 naive samples, CD45RO-negative cells were positively selected for CCR7, yielding a CD45RA+CCR7+ population from which TemRA cells were excluded. The donors were healthy, HIV-negative adults who had no recently reported acute infections or vaccinations. Every donor was a Caucasian adult residing in Nashville, Tennessee, USA. After blood collection by leukapheresis, PBMCs were isolated using Ficoll-Histopaque density gradient centrifugation and then cryopreserved in the vapor phase of liquid nitrogen. Purity and quantity of every magnetically sorted T cell population were checked by analytical flow cytometry. Genomic DNA was isolated from each sorted fraction and quantified by UV absorbance on a Nanodrop 2000c.

The sample belongs to a study of shared clonotypes between healthy human individuals (dated by TCRdb to 2020 to 2021). About the full investigation: Two women and a few men aged 18 to 49 years were included in the cohort. For each donor, CD4 naive and CD4 memory were each given three plates, CD8 naive was given two plates, and CD8 memory was given one plate. To estimate repertoire size and how much clonotype sharing occurs between individuals, the study deeply sequenced the blood TCR repertoires of roughly 5 healthy adults. To increase sequencing depth and limit assay-specific biases, different laboratories used diverse techniques to prepare libraries and sequence TCR repertoires. Each donor's leukapheresis produced roughly between about 0.8 and 8.9 billion PBMCs. General findings and caveats noted by the study authors: Because the study included only a small number of donors, the genetic and exposure-history diversity represented was limited. Sampling was restricted to blood, and TCR repertoires in tissues likely differ from the TCR repertoires found in blood. Sharing across a few donors was observed for about 5% of naive CD4, over 3% of naive CD8, roughly 2.4% of memory CD4, and roughly 0.4% of memory CD8 clonotypes. Incomplete sequencing was indicated by rarefaction of sorted-subset datasets, despite the large sequencing depth. Pairwise subsampling indicated that sequencing depth was expected to affect the degree of clonotype sharing among donors. Larger estimated clonotype richness was generally found for naive subsets than for memory subsets. Higher generation probabilities were observed for clonotypes shared by all four sorted-subset donors than for non-shared clonotypes.

The CDR3, cysteine through phenylalanine, is 14 amino acids long. Just CDR3 DNA is preserved here, 42 bases in frame from base 1. According to the germline V gene, CDR1 reads SGHTA and CDR2 reads FQGNSA. Deletion took 2 bases off V and 8 bases off J, with a span of 13 bases between the germline ends. Using the deep immunoSEQ assay, multiplex PCR amplified TCR CDR3 regions from genomic DNA. Genomic DNA extracted from each cell subset was distributed evenly over all wells of several immunoSEQ 96-well plates, and each plate served as one replicate. For sorted subsets, each replicate PCR was loaded with around 200 ng genomic DNA, equivalent to 30,000 or so T cell genomes. Purified libraries were quantified with a Qubit 3.0 fluorometer, sized on a Bioanalyzer 2100, and re-quantified with the KAPA Library Quantification kit. Every immunoSEQ 96-well plate was sequenced on a separate single-read 150-cycle Illumina NextSeq 550 flow cell. The original methods were these. Because only junctional sequences without quality scores were contained in the immunoSEQ output, filtering matching that applied to full-length reads could not be performed. Sequences were annotated with PyIR, a Python wrapper for IgBLAST v1.9, and V/J genes and CDR3 were assigned using IMGT germline references. Reads were removed for weak V/J assignments (E-value above 1e-6), missing CDR3, stop codons, out-of-frame junctions, or ambiguous translated residues. V3J clonotypes were defined by identical inferred V gene, J gene, and CDR3 amino acid sequence. To compute the percentage overlap between repertoires, the number of shared unique clonotypes was divided by the size of the smaller repertoire. RTK rarefaction, the Chao1 estimator, and Recon v2.1 estimates of unobserved clonotypes were used to assess repertoire richness. Generation probabilities were computed with OLGA for all TCRbeta clonotypes obtained by the gDNA method from several donors. The table was pulled from immuneACCESS by TCRdb, which kept in-frame rearrangements only. Such tables lose some clones; where checked, under half of the loss comes from unresolved V genes, and the rest has no known cause. From that table come the V and J calls and clone size; the DNA was used to work out D and trimming. This sample holds about 2.1 million clones; 85% to 95% were observed only once. 1.5% to 2% of the sample rests with the top ten.

The receptor was isolated from a man between 18 and 35 years old in good health. Some clones in this sample may be carry-over from other donors' samples. The V and J genes are TRBV7-2 and TRBJ2-1, with no confident D gene call. The material sequenced was naive CD8+ T cells from PBMCs. The sample's cell subset or site label, decoded: CD45RA+CCR7+. CDR3 sequence: CASSLSWSPDEQFF. The base sequence is TGTGCCAGCAGCTTATCCTGGAGTCCCGATGAGCAGTTCTTC.